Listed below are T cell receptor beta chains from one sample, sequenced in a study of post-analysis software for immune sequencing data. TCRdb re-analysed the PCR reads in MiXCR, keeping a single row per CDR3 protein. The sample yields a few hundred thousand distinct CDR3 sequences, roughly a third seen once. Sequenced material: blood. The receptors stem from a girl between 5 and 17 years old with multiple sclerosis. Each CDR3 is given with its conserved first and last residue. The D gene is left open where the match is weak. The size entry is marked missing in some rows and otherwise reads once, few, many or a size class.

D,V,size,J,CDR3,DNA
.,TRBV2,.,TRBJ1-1,CASSESLPSEAFF,TGTGCCAGCAGTGAATCCCTCCCCAGTGAAGCTTTCTTT
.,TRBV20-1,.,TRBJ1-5,CSASRDSNQPQHF,TGCAGTGCCTCAAGAGATAGCAATCAGCCCCAGCATTTT
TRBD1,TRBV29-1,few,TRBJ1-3,CSVGQGRNTIYF,TGCAGCGTTGGACAGGGCAGGAACACCATATATTTT
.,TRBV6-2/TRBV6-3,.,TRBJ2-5,CASSDRDQQYF,TGTGCCAGCAGCGACCGGGACCAGCAGTACTTC
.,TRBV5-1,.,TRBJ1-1,CASSLDGMGTEAFF,TGCGCCAGCAGCTTGGACGGGATGGGGACTGAAGCTTTCTTT
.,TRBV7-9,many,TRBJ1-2,CASSQDVGGYTF,TGTGCCAGCAGCCAGGACGTGGGCGGCTACACCTTC
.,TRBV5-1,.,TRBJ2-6,CASSLDLSGANVLTF,TGCGCCAGCAGCTTGGATCTCTCTGGGGCCAACGTCCTGACTTTC
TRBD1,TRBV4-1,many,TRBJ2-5,CASSPSGTGTLETQYF,TGCGCCAGCAGCCCCTCCGGGACAGGGACTCTCGAGACCCAGTACTTC
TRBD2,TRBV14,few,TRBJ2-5,CASSQAGLGYKEETQYF,TGTGCCAGCAGCCAAGCGGGACTAGGGTATAAGGAAGAGACCCAGTACTTC
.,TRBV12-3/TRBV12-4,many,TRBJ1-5,CASSTAPGGPQHF,TGTGCCAGCAGCACTGCCCCAGGTGGGCCCCAGCATTTT
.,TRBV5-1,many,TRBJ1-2,CASSPADGVYGYTF,TGCGCCAGCAGCCCGGCGGATGGAGTCTATGGCTACACCTTC
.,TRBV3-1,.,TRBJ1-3,CASSQDPGGNTIYF,TGTGCTAGCAGCCAAGATCCAGGTGGAAACACCATATATTTT
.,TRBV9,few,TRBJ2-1,CASMGDRNEQFF,TGTGCCAGCATGGGAGACCGCAATGAGCAGTTCTTC
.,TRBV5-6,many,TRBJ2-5,CASSLQGETQYF,TGTGCCAGCAGCTTACAGGGAGAGACCCAGTACTTC
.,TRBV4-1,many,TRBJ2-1,CASSALSGGPYNEQFF,TGCGCCAGCAGCGCCTTAAGTGGCGGGCCGTACAATGAGCAGTTCTTC
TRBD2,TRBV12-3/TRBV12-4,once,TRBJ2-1,CANGAGVRNEQFF,TGTGCCAACGGAGCGGGAGTTAGGAATGAGCAGTTCTTC
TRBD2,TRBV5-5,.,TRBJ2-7,CASSFTSGGLSTYEQYF,TGTGCCAGCAGCTTCACTAGCGGGGGGTTAAGCACCTACGAGCAGTACTTC
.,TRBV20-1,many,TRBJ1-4,CSASNEKLFF,TGCAGTGCTAGTAATGAAAAACTGTTTTTT
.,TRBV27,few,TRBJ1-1,CASSLDRQGTEAFF,TGTGCCAGCAGTCTAGACAGGCAGGGCACTGAAGCTTTCTTT
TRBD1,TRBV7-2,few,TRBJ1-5,CASSQGQGLNQPQHF,TGTGCCAGCAGCCAGGGACAGGGGCTCAATCAGCCCCAGCATTTT
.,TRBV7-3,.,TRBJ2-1,CASSPGLGDTFWGNEQFF,TGTGCCAGCAGCCCAGGGTTGGGGGACACCTTTTGGGGGAATGAGCAGTTCTTC
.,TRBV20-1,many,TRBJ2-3,CSAPRRYSTDTQYF,TGCAGTGCTCCCCGACGTTATAGCACAGATACGCAGTATTTT
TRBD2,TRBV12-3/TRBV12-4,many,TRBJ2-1,CASSLALAGGQEQFF,TGTGCCAGCAGTTTAGCACTAGCGGGGGGGCAGGAGCAGTTCTTC
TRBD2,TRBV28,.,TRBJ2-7,CASSLRGLAGGFHEQYF,TGTGCCAGCAGTTTAAGGGGACTAGCGGGAGGTTTCCACGAGCAGTACTTC
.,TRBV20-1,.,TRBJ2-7,CSAQKVVQGSYEQYF,TGCAGTGCCCAGAAGGTGGTACAGGGCTCCTACGAGCAGTACTTC
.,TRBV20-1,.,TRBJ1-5,CSARVPGRDNQPQHF,TGCAGTGCTAGAGTTCCGGGAAGGGACAATCAGCCCCAGCATTTT
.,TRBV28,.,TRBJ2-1,CASSQPHDRINFNERFF,TGTGCCAGCAGTCAACCCCACGACAGAATAAACTTCAATGAGCGGTTCTTC
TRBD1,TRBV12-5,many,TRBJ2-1,CASGLVQGGTGKNEQFF,TGTGCTAGTGGTTTGGTACAGGGCGGGACAGGGAAGAATGAGCAGTTCTTC
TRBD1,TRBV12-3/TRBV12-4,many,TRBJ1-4,CASSTGWTGGGEKLFF,TGTGCCAGCAGTACAGGATGGACAGGGGGAGGAGAAAAACTGTTTTTT
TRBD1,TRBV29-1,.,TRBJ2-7,CSVVDRGQTGEQYF,TGCAGCGTTGTGGACAGGGGCCAGACGGGAGAGCAGTACTTC
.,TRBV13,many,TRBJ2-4,CASSLGTALAKNIQYF,TGTGCCAGCAGCCTCGGGACGGCCTTAGCCAAAAACATTCAGTACTTC
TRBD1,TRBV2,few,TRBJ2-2,CASSGTGVGTGELFF,TGTGCCAGCAGCGGAACAGGGGTCGGGACCGGGGAGCTGTTTTTT
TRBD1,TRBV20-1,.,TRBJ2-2,CSADRGKPGELFF,TGCAGTGCTGACAGGGGGAAGCCCGGGGAGCTGTTTTTT
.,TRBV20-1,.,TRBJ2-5,CSARDSGKETQYF,TGCAGTGCTAGAGATTCAGGAAAAGAGACCCAGTACTTC
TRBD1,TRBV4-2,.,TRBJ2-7,CASSQLWDRGHEQYF,TGTGCCAGCAGCCAACTCTGGGACAGGGGGCACGAGCAGTACTTC
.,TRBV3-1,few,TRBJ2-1,CASSQPGPGPGRSEQFF,TGTGCCAGCAGCCAGCCGGGACCGGGCCCAGGGCGAAGTGAGCAGTTCTTC
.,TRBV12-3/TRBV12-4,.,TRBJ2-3,CASSSARSSRESTDVQYF,TGTGCCAGCAGTTCCGCCCGCTCTAGCAGAGAAAGCACAGATGTGCAGTATTTT
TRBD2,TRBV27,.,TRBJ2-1,CASSFVAGGQEFF,TGTGCCAGCAGTTTTGTAGCGGGAGGGCAAGAGTTCTTC
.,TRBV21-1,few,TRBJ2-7,CASSKSGWYEQYF,TGTGCCAGCAGCAAGTCAGGGTGGTACGAGCAGTACTTC
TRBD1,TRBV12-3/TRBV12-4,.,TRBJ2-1,CASRYGQVGNERFF,TGTGCCAGCAGGTACGGACAGGTTGGAAATGAGCGGTTCTTC
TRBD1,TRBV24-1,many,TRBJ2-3,CATSERQGAQDTQYF,TGTGCCACCAGTGAGAGACAGGGGGCACAAGATACGCAGTATTTT
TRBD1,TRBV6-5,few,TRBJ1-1,CGSRDDRATEAFF,TGTGGCAGCAGGGACGACAGGGCCACTGAAGCTTTCTTT
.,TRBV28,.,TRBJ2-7,CASSPPGQRGAYEQYF,TGTGCCAGCAGTCCTCCGGGCCAACGTGGGGCCTACGAGCAGTACTTC
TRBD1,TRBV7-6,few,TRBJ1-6,CASSPLRIGQGNSPPHF,TGTGCCAGCAGCCCGCTTCGGATCGGACAGGGAAATTCACCCCCCCACTTT
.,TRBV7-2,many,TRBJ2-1,CASSHKSGDATVKFF,TGTGCCAGCAGCCATAAGTCGGGGGACGCGACGGTAAAGTTCTTC
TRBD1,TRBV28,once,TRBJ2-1,CASGGTGASLAKNIQFF,TGTGCCAGCGGTGGGACAGGGGCCTCATTAGCCAAAAACATTCAGTTCTTC
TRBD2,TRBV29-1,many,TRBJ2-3,CSAAGGDTQYF,TGCAGCGCCGCGGGGGGAGATACGCAGTATTTT
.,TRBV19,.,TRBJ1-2,CASNSQFYGYTF,TGTGCCAGTAACAGCCAGTTCTATGGCTACACCTTC
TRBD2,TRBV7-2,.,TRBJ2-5,CASSKGLTGDRNEQYF,TGTGCCAGCAGCAAGGGACTAACGGGAGATCGCAATGAGCAGTACTTC
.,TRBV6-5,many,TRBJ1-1,CASSKRGKGTFF,TGTGCCAGCAGTAAAAGGGGTAAGGGAACTTTCTTT
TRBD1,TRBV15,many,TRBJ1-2,CATSPGQGAYGYTF,TGTGCCACCAGCCCTGGACAGGGGGCGTATGGCTACACCTTC
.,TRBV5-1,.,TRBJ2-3,CASSWGRDSTDTQYF,TGCGCCAGCAGCTGGGGACGGGACAGCACAGATACGCAGTATTTT
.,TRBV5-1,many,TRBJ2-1,CASSPTQGGNEQFF,TGCGCCAGCAGCCCAACCCAGGGGGGGAATGAGCAGTTCTTC
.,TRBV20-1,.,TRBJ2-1,CSAGRLDKYNGQFF,TGCAGTGCTGGCCGGTTGGACAAGTACAATGGGCAGTTCTTC
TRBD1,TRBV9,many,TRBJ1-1,CASSVGDRYTEAFF,TGTGCCAGCAGCGTAGGGGACAGGTACACTGAAGCTTTCTTT
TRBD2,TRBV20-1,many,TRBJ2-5,CSAPPQAGGPKQVDQYF,TGCAGTGCTCCCCCCCAAGCGGGGGGGCCTAAACAAGTTGACCAGTACTTC
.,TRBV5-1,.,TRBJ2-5,CASSLEGIGDNEQYF,TGCGCCAGCAGCTTAGAAGGTATAGGCGACAATGAGCAGTACTTC
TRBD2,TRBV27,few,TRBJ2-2,CASSLWGLAGGTGELFF,TGTGCCAGCAGTTTATGGGGTCTAGCGGGAGGTACCGGGGAGCTGTTTTTT
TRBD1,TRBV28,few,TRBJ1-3,CASSLWVQGAGNTIYF,TGTGCCAGCAGTTTATGGGTACAGGGGGCTGGAAACACCATATATTTT